This T cell receptor beta chain came from a study of Graves' ophthalmopathy and Graves' hyperthyroidism (dated by TCRdb to about 2018). With regard to the full study: Peripheral blood samples were taken at the time of initial diagnosis, before any treatment was given. To tell Graves' ophthalmopathy apart from Graves' hyperthyroidism, and to predict which patients would progress to ophthalmopathy, the study relied on TCR beta repertoire signatures. In total, 120 to 150 blood samples were TCR-sequenced: 43 ophthalmopathy, roughly 80 hyperthyroidism and about 17 hyperthyroidism-to-ophthalmopathy patients. A discovery set of 90 to 100 patients (around 44 ophthalmopathy, 60 or so stable hyperthyroidism) was enrolled to explore V-J signatures distinguishing ophthalmopathy from hyperthyroidism. An independent validation cohort was composed of some 19 hyperthyroidism patients and 17 patients who later progressed from hyperthyroidism to ophthalmopathy. In six or seven hyperthyroidism patients, the T-cell repertoires found in thyroid tissue were compared with those found in blood. Once sampling was done, hyperthyroidism patients were given methimazole at a starting dose of 30 mg daily, while ophthalmopathy patients were given high-dose intravenous methylprednisolone. Broader findings and caveats from the paper: In validation, the model predicted ophthalmopathy progression with 55% to 71% sensitivity and 72.22% specificity; roughly 11 predicted patients were CT-confirmed with GO in a median of approximately 6.5 months. In cross-validation, the 13-signature model distinguished ophthalmopathy from stable hyperthyroidism with less than 90% sensitivity and around 81% specificity, while in the test set the corresponding values were approximately 80% and 75%. Sample size was not predetermined statistically, and investigators were not blinded to group allocation. Most expanded thyroid clonotypes with a frequency above 0.001 also appeared in blood, which suggests that blood repertoires may reflect the immune response in the thyroid.

Ophthalmopathy patients were characterized by moderately to severely active disease, a Clinical Activity Score of at least 3, a NOSPECS grade of at least 4, and a disease duration under 3 months. Patients were excluded if they had other autoimmune diseases, uncontrolled infections, pregnancy or lactation. Clinical symptoms, serum thyroxine, TRAb, thyroid ultrasound and orbital computed tomography formed the basis of the diagnosis. PBMCs were isolated from 7.5 to 10 ml of fresh peripheral blood by Ficoll-Paque density gradient centrifugation. Trizol reagent was used to extract the total RNA, and its quality was then checked on an Agilent 2100 Bioanalyzer. As for this clonotype: No antigen is known for it. One end of the junction is discordant with germline, which a read error may explain.

The germline V gene (reference sequence) sets CDR1 to SEHNR and CDR2 to FQNEAQ. The CDR3 covers 11 residues, taking in both the cysteine and the phenylalanine. Of the read, only the CDR3 DNA is kept; its 33 bases are in frame from base 1. TCR beta CDR3 regions were amplified from RNA transcripts for repertoire sequencing. The first round of RT-PCR was done with HTBI primers and the Qiagen OneStep RT-PCR kit, and was followed by a second round of multiplex PCR, then size selection and purification. Libraries were sequenced on an Illumina HiSeq2000 using paired-end 100 bp reads. The original pipeline was this. SOAPnuke was used to process the reads, throwing out any read that had adapters, had uncalled bases, had a mean Phred below 15, or lacked an exact constant-primer or identifier match. COPE v1.2.5 was used to merge the high-quality paired reads. Unique nucleotide sequences were defined as clonotypes and aligned to IMGT TRB V, D and J references using MiTCR v1.1. Analysis was restricted to V-J combinations with a frequency above 0.0001, which covered 98% to 99.2% of repertoires. A TCR clonal expansion and chaos score per V-J combination was defined as the ratio of F50 clonal expansion to chaos observed in the TCRdist matrix. Welch's t-statistics and random forest were used to narrow the features down to 10 to 15 V-J combinations, which were then fed into a naive Bayes classifier. Thyroid-blood repertoire similarity was quantified with the Morisita-Horn index. The public reads were reanalyzed by TCRdb: fastp trimming at Q25, MiXCR alignment, in-frame beta chains only. Every entry covers one CDR3 protein and lists the most common genes and DNA from its rows. V and J calls and clone size were set by TCRdb, not the authors. For this sample the table gives about 740,000 distinct CDR3 sequences, of which around 40% were detected only once. The ten largest clones represent approximately 46% of the sample.

The chain was built from TRBV7-9 and TRBJ2-7, with the D segment identity uncertain. The sequenced sample was peripheral blood. The sequence came from an adult man with Graves' ophthalmopathy. The CDR3 reads as follows: CANSSSHEQYF. The nucleotide sequence is given as TGTGCCAACAGCTCTTCCCACGAGCAGTACTTC.